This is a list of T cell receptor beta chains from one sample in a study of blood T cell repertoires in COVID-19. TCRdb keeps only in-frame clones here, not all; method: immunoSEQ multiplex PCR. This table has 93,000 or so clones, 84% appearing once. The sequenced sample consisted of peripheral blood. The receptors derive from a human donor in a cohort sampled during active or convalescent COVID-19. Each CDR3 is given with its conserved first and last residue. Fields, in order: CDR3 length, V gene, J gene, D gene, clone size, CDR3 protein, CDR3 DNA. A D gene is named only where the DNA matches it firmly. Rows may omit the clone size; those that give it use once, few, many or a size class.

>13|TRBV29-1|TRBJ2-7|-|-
CSVEGLATYEQYF
TGCAGCGTTGAAGGGCTAGCGACCTACGAGCAGTACTTC
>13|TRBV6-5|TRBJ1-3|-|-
CASVGNSGNTIYF
TGTGCCAGCGTCGGGAACTCTGGAAACACCATATATTTT
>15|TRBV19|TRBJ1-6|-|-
CASSISDRSNSPLHF
TGTGCCAGTAGTATATCGGACAGAAGTAATTCACCCCTCCACTTT
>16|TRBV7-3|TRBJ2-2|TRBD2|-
CASSPLGGSNTGELFF
TGTGCCAGCAGTCCACTGGGGGGGTCGAACACCGGGGAGCTGTTTTTT
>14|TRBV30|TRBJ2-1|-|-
CAWSRGNSYNEQFF
TGTGCCTGGAGTCGCGGGAACTCCTACAATGAGCAGTTCTTC
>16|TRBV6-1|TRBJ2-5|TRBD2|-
CASSEAGLAGAETQYF
TGTGCCAGCAGTGAAGCGGGGTTAGCGGGGGCAGAGACCCAGTACTTC
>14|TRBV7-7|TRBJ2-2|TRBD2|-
CASSLSGDTGELFF
TGTGCCAGCAGCTTGAGCGGGGACACCGGGGAGCTGTTTTTT
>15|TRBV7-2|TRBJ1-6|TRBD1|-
CASSLATGQGSPLHF
TGTGCCAGCAGCTTGGCGACGGGACAGGGTTCACCCCTCCACTTT
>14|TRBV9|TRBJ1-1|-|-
CASSRDNLNTEAFF
TGTGCCAGCAGCCGGGACAACCTGAACACTGAAGCTTTCTTT
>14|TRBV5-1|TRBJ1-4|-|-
CASSLTGFDEKLFF
TGCGCCAGCAGCTTGACGGGTTTCGATGAAAAACTGTTTTTT
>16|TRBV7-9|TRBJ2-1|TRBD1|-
CASSLALGQGWNEQFF
TGTGCCAGCAGCTTAGCCTTAGGACAGGGGTGGAATGAGCAGTTCTTC
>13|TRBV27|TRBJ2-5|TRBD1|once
CASSIRQGETQYF
TGTGCCAGCAGTATCCGACAGGGGGAGACCCAGTACTTC
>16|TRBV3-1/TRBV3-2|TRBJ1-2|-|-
CASSQVVTTANYGYTF
TGTGCCAGCAGCCAAGTGGTAACAACAGCTAACTATGGCTACACCTTC
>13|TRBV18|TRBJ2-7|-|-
CASSLPQGYEQYF
TGTGCCAGCTCCCTACCACAGGGCTACGAGCAGTACTTC
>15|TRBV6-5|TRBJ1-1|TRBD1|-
CASSYLTGGNTEAFF
TGTGCCAGCAGTTATCTGACAGGGGGCAACACTGAAGCTTTCTTT
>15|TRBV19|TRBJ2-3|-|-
CASSISSSSTDTQYF
TGTGCCAGTAGTATTAGCTCCTCTAGCACAGATACGCAGTATTTT
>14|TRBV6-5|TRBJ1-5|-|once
CASKQGKGGQPQHF
TGTGCCAGCAAACAAGGAAAAGGCGGACAGCCCCAGCATTTT
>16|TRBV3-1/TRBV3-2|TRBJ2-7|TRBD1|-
CASSHELDRGSYEQYF
TGTGCCAGCAGCCATGAACTCGACAGGGGCTCCTACGAGCAGTACTTC
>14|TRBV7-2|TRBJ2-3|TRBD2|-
CASSRSRGGDTQYF
TGTGCCAGCAGCCGCTCGCGGGGGGGAGATACGCAGTATTTT
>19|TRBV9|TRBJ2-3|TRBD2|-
CASSVGAGSGGPRTDTQYF
TGTGCCAGCAGCGTAGGGGCCGGCAGCGGGGGGCCCCGCACAGATACGCAGTATTTT
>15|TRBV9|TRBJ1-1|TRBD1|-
CASSVAPGGVTEAFF
TGTGCCAGCAGCGTAGCGCCAGGGGGCGTTACTGAAGCTTTCTTT
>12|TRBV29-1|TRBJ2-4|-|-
CSVERGGDIQYF
TGCAGCGTTGAGAGGGGGGGAGACATTCAGTACTTC
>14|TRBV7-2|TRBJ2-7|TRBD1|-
CASRWDRHSWEQYF
TGTGCCAGCAGATGGGACAGACACTCGTGGGAGCAGTACTTC
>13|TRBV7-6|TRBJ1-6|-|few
CASSPEEGSPLHF
TGTGCCAGCAGCCCGGAGGAGGGTTCACCCCTCCACTTT
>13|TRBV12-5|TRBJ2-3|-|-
CASGRVGADTQYF
TGTGCTAGTGGTCGGGTTGGCGCAGATACGCAGTATTTT
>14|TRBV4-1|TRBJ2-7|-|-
CASSPRGISYEQYF
TGCGCCAGCAGCCCCCGGGGTATCTCCTACGAGCAGTACTTC
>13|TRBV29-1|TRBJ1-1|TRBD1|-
CSVGDRGNTEAFF
TGCAGCGTGGGGGACAGGGGTAACACTGAAGCTTTCTTT
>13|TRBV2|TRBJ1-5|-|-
CASIREVSQPQHF
TGTGCCAGCATCAGGGAAGTGAGTCAGCCCCAGCATTTT
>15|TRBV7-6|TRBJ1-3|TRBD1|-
CASSLGTGDGNTIYF
TGTGCCAGCAGCTTGGGGACAGGGGACGGAAACACCATATATTTT
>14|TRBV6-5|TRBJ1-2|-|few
CASSALGEGYGYTF
TGTGCCAGCAGCGCCCTGGGGGAGGGCTATGGCTACACCTTC
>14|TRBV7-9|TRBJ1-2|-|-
CASSLYRAYSGYTF
TGTGCCAGCAGCTTGTACAGGGCCTATAGTGGCTACACCTTC
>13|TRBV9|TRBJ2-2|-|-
CASSVGPTGELFF
TGTGCCAGCAGCGTAGGTCCCACAGGGGAGCTGTTTTTT
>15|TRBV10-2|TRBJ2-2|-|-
CASRVSGPGTGELFF
TGCGCCAGCAGGGTTAGCGGACCCGGAACCGGGGAGCTGTTTTTT
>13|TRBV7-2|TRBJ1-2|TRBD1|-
CASSQDRVYGYTF
TGTGCCAGCAGCCAGGACAGGGTCTATGGCTACACCTTC
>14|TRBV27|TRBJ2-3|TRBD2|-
CASSRGGPTDTQYF
TGTGCCAGCAGCCGGGGGGGGCCCACAGATACGCAGTATTTT
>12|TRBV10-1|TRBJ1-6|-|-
CASSVADSPLHF
TGCGCCAGCAGTGTAGCAGATTCACCCCTCCACTTT
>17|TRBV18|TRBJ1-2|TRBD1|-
CASSPQPGQGRVDGYTF
TGTGCCAGCTCACCACAACCGGGACAGGGTAGAGTTGATGGCTACACCTTC